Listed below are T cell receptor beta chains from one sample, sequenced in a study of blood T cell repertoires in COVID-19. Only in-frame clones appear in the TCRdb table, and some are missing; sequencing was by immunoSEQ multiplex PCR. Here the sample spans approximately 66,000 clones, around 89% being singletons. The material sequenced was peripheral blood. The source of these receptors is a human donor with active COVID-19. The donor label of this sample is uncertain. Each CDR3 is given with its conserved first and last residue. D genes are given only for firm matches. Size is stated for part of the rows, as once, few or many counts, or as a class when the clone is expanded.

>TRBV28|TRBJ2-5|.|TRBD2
TGTGCCAGCAGTTTTGGACTAGCGGAAGAGACCCAGTACTTC
CASSFGLAEETQYF
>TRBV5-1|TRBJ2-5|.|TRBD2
TGCGCCAGCAGCTTGGGGGGAAGCGGGAGTCAAGAGACCCAGTACTTC
CASSLGGSGSQETQYF
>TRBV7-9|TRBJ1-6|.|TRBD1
TGTGCCAGCAGCCAAGACGCACGGGACAGGCGCTTTTTTCCCCTCCACTTT
CASSQDARDRRFFPLHF
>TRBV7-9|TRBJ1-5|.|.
TGTGCCAGCAGCTTATTGGGAGGGCCAAATCAGCCCCAGCATTTT
CASSLLGGPNQPQHF
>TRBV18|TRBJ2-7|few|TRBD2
TGTGCCAGCTCACCGTCCGGGACTAGTTTCTACGAGCAGTACTTC
CASSPSGTSFYEQYF
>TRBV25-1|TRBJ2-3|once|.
TGTGCCAGCAGTGAATATCTCACGGGGGATACGCAGTATTTT
CASSEYLTGDTQYF
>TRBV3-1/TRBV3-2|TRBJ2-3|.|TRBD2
TGTGCCAGCAGGTTGACTCTAGCGGGGGGTTTAGATACGCAGTATTTT
CASRLTLAGGLDTQYF
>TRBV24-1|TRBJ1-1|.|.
TGTGCCACCAGTGACGGACACAAGAACACTGAAGCTTTCTTT
CATSDGHKNTEAFF
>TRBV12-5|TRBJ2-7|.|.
TGTGCTAGTGGTTTGACCCCGGGGGAGCAGTACTTC
CASGLTPGEQYF
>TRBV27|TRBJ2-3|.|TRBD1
TGTGCCAGCAGCCCTCCACCAGGGGGCTTCACAGATACGCAGTATTTT
CASSPPPGGFTDTQYF
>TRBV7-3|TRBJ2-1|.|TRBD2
TGTGCCAGCAGCTTAACGGTAGCGGGGGACTACAATGAGCAGTTCTTC
CASSLTVAGDYNEQFF
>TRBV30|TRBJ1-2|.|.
TGTGCCTGGAAAGACCCCCGGAGGTACACCTTC
CAWKDPRRYTF
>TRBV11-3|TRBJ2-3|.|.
TGTGCCAGCAGCTTGTCGGGGGGCACAGATACGCAGTATTTT
CASSLSGGTDTQYF
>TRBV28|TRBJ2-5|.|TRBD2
TGTGCCAGCAGTCCCCCCCGACTAGCGGGCTATCAAGAGACCCAGTACTTC
CASSPPRLAGYQETQYF
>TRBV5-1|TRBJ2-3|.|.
TGCGCCAGCAGCGCCTCCGGGACTGAACTCACAGATACGCAGTATTTT
CASSASGTELTDTQYF
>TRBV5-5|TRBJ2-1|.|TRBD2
TGTGCCAGCAGCTTTACCGGGACTAGCGGGAGGGCCGGTGAGCAGTTCTTC
CASSFTGTSGRAGEQFF
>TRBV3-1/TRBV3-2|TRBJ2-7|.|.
TGTGCCAGCAGCCACCTCCCCAGGGGACCCGAGCAGTACTTC
CASSHLPRGPEQYF
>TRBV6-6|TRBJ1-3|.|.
TGTGCCAGCACCCGGCTGGGGGGGCTAGGAAACACCATATATTTT
CASTRLGGLGNTIYF
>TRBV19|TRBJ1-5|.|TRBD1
TGTGCCAGTCTCAATAGTGCAGCGTCCCTCGGGCTTTCCGGGACAGGGCTTCCGCTGGTCCAGCATTTT
CASLNSAASLGLSGTGLPLVQHF
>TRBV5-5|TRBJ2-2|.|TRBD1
TGTGCCAGCAGCTCACTGGGACAGACAGCGAACACCGGGGAGCTGTTTTTT
CASSSLGQTANTGELFF
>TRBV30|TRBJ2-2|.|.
TGTGCCTGGAGTGTCGGTCGAAGCACCGGGGAGCTGTTTTTT
CAWSVGRSTGELFF
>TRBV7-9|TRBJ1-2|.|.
TGTGCCAGCAGTTCAAAGGGAGATAGGTATGGCTACACCTTC
CASSSKGDRYGYTF
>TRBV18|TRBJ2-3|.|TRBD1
TGTGCCAGCTCCCGGGACAGAGGCACAGATACGCAGTATTTT
CASSRDRGTDTQYF
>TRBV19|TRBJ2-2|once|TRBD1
TGTGCCAGTAGTCTCGGACAGGGGCCTTACACCGGGGAGCTGTTTTTT
CASSLGQGPYTGELFF
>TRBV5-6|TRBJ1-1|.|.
TGTGCCAGCAGCTTGTTGGGCGGGGGGCGCTTACCTGACACTGAAGCTTTCTTT
CASSLLGGGRLPDTEAFF
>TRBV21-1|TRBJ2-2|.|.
TGTGCCAGCAGAATCCAGGGCGCTGAGTCGACGAACACCGGGGAGCTGTTTTTT
CASRIQGAESTNTGELFF
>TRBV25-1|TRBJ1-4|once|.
TGTGCCAGCAGTCTTCCAACAGGCACGTCAACTAATGAAAAACTGTTTTTT
CASSLPTGTSTNEKLFF
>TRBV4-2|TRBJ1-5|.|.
TGTGCCAGCAGCCAAGATCGGGGGAATCAGCCCCAGCATTTT
CASSQDRGNQPQHF
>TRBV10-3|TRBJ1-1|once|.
TGTGCCATCAGTGAGAACTTGAACACTGAAGCTTTCTTT
CAISENLNTEAFF
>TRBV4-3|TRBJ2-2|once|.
TGCGCCAGCAGCCAAGATAGAGGGGGGGAGCTGTTTTTT
CASSQDRGGELFF
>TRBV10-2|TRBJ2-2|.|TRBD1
TGCGCCAGCAGTGAGGCCGGACAGGGGGCGAACACCGGGGAGCTGTTTTTT
CASSEAGQGANTGELFF
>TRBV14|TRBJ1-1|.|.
TGTGCCAGCAGCTGGGGGAGGTTGAACACTGAAGCTTTCTTT
CASSWGRLNTEAFF
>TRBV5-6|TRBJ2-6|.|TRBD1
TGTGCCAGCAGCTGGGGACAGGCCACCTCTGGGGCCAACGTCCTGACTTTC
CASSWGQATSGANVLTF
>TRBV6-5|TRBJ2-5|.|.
TGTGCCAGCAGTTCCCTGGCGGGGGCCCCCCCCCAGTACTTC
CASSSLAGAPPQYF
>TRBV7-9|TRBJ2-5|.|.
TGTGCCAGCAGCTCCTACTTGAGGGACCAAGAGACCCAGTACTTC
CASSSYLRDQETQYF